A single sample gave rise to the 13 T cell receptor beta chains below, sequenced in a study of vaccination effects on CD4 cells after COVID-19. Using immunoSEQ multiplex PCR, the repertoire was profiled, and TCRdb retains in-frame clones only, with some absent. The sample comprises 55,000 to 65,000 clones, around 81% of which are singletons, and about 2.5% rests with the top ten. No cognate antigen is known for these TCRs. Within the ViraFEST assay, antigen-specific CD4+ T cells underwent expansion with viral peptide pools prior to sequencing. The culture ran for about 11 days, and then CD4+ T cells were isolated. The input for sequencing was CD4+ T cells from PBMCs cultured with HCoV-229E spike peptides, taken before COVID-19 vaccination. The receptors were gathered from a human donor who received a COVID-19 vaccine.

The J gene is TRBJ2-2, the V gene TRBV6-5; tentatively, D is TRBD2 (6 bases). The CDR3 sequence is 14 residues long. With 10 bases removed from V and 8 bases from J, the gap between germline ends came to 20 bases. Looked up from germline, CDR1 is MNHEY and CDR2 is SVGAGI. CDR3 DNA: TGTGCCACCGTGGGGACTTGGCTTGGGGGGGAGCTGTTTTTT. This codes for CATVGTWLGGELFF.

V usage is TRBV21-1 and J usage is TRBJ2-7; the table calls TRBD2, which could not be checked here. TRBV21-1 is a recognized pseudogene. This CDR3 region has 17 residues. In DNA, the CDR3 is TGTGCCAGCAGCAAAAGTTGCAGCCGCGGGATGTCCTACGAGCAGTACGTC. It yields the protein CASSKSCSRGMSYEQYV.

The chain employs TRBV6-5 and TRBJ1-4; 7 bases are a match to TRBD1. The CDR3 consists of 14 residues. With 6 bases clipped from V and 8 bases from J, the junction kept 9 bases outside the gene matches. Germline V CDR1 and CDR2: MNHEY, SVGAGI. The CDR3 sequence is CASRTWDRQEKLFF. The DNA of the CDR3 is TGTGCCAGCAGAACGTGGGACAGACAAGAAAAACTGTTTTTT.

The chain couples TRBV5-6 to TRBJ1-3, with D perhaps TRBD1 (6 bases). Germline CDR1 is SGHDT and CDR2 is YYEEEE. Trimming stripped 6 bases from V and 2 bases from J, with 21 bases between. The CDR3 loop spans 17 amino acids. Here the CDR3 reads CASTTTTTAGAGNTIYF. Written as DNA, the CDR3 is TGTGCCAGCACTACTACCACGACGGCAGGGGCTGGAAACACCATATATTTT.

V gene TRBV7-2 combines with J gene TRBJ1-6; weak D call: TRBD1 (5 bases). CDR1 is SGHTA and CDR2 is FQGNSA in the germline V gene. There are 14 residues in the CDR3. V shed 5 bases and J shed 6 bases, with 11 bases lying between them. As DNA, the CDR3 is TGTGCCAGCAGCGTCGGGGCTTTTAATTCACCCCTCCACTTT. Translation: CASSVGAFNSPLHF.

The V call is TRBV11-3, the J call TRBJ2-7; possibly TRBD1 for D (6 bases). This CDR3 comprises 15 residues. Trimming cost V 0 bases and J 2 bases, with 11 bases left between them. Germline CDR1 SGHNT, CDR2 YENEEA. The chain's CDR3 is CASSLDIGQTYEQYV. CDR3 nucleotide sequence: TGTGCCAGCAGCTTAGATATTGGACAGACCTACGAGCAGTACGTC.

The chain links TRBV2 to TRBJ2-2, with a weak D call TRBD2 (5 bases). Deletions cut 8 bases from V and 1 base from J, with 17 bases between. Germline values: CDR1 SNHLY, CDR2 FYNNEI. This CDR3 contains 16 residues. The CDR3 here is CASALARGLNTGELFF. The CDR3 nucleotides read TGTGCCAGCGCGCTTGCTCGGGGTCTGAACACCGGGGAGCTGTTTTTT.

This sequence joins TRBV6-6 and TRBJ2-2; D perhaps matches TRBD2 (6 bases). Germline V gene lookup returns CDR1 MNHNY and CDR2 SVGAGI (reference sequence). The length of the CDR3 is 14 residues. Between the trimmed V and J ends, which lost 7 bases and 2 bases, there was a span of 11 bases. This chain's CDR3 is CASTLAANTGELFF. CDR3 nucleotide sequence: TGTGCCAGCACCTTAGCGGCTAACACCGGGGAGCTGTTTTTT.

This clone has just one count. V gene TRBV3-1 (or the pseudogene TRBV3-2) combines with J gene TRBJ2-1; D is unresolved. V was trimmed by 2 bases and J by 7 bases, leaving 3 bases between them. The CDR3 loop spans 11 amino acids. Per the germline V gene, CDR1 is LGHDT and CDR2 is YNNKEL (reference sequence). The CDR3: CASSQQNEQFF. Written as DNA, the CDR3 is TGTGCCAGCAGCCAACAAAATGAGCAGTTCTTC.

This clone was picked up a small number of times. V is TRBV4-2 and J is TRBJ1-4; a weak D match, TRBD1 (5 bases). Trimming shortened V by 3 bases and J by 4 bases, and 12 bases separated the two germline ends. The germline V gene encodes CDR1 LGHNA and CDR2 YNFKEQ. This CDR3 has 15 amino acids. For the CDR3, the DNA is TGTGCCAGCAGCCAGCGGGAGGGGTTTAATGAAAAACTGTTTTTT. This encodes CASSQREGFNEKLFF.

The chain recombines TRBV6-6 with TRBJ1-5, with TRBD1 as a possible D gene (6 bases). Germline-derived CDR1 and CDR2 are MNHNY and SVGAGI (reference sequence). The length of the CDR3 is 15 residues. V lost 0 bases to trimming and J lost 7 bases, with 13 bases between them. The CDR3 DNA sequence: TGTGCCAGCAGTTACTCAGGGGGGCGAGGCCAGCCCCAGCATTTT. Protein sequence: CASSYSGGRGQPQHF.

For the CDR3, the DNA is TGTGCCACCAGTGATGGGGACGCCGGGGAGCTGTTTTTT. Protein product: CATSDGDAGELFF. The rearrangement joins TRBV24-1 to TRBJ2-2; tentatively, D is TRBD1 or TRBD2 (5 bases each). CDR3 length equals 13 residues. The V and J ends lost 3 bases and 6 bases respectively, with 7 bases between them. Germline lookup yields CDR1 KGHDR and CDR2 SFDVKD.

DNA of the CDR3: TGTGCCAGCAGCCCAAGACAGGGTCTGAACACTGAAGCTTTCTTT. Protein sequence: CASSPRQGLNTEAFF. This chain connects TRBV6-5 to TRBJ1-1; 7 positions agree with TRBD1. The CDR3 has 15 amino acids. Losses at the gene ends were 6 bases for V and 0 bases for J; bases not matched to a gene: 7. From germline, CDR1 is MNHEY and CDR2 SVGAGI.